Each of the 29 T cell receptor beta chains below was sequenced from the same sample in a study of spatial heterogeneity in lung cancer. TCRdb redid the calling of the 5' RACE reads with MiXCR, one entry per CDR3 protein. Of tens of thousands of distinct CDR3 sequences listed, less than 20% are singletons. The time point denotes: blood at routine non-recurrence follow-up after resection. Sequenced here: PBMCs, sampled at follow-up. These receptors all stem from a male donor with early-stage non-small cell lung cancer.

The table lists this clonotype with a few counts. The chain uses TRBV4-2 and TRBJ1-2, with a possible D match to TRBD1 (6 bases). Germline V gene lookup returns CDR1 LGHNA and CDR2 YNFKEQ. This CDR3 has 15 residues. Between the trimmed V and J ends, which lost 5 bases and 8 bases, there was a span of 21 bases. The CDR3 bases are TGTGCCAGCAGCTCACGGACAGCAAGTTCCCCCGGCTACACCTTC. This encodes CASSSRTASSPGYTF.

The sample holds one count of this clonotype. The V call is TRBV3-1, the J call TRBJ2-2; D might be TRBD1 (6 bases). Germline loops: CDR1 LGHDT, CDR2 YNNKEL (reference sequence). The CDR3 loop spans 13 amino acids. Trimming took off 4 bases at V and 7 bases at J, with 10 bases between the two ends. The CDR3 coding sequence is TGTGCCAGCAGCCCGCAGGGGAACGGGGAGCTGTTTTTT. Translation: CASSPQGNGELFF.

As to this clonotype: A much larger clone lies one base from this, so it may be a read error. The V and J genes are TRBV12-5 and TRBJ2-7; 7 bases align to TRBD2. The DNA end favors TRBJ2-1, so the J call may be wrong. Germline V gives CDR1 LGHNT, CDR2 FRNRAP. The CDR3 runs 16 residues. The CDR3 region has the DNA TGTGCTAGTGGTTTGGTAGCGGGGTCCGGCTCCTACGAGCAGTTCTTC. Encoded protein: CASGLVAGSGSYEQFF.

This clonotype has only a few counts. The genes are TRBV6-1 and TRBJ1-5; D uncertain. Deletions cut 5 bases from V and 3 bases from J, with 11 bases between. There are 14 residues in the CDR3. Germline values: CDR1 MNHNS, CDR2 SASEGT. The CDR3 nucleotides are TGTGCCAGCAGTCACACAGCGACCAATCAGCCCCAGCATTTT. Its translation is CASSHTATNQPQHF.

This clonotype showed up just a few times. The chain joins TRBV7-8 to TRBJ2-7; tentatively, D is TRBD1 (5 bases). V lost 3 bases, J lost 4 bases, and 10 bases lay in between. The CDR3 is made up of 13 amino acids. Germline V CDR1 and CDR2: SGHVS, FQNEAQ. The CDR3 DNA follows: TGTGCCAGCAGCTTTGCCGACAGATACGAGCAGTACGTC. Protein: CASSFADRYEQYV.

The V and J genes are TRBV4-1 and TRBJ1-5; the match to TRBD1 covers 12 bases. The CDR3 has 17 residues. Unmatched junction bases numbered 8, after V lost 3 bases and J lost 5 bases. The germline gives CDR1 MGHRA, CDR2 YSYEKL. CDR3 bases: TGCGCCAGCAGCCACACAGACGGGACAGGGGGCCATCAGCCCCAGCATTTT. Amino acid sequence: CASSHTDGTGGHQPQHF.

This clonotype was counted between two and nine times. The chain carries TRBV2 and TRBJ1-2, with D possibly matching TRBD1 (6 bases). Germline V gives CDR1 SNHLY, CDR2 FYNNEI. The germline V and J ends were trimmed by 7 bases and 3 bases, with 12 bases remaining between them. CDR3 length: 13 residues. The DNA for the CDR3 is TGTGCCAGCAAACACTACAGGGACTATGGCTACACCTTC. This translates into CASKHYRDYGYTF.

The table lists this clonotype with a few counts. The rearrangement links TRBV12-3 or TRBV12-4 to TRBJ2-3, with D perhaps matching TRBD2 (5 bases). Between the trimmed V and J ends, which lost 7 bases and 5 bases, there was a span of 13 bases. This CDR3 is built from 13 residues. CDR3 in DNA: TGTGCCAGCACGGGGAGTGATAAAGATACGCAGTATTTT. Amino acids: CASTGSDKDTQYF.

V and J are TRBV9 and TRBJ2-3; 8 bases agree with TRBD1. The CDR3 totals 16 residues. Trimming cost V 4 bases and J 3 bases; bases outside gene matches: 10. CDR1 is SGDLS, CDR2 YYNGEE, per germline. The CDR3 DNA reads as TGTGCCAGCAGCCTCAGGGCAGACAGGGGTACAGATACGCAGTATTTT. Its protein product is CASSLRADRGTDTQYF.

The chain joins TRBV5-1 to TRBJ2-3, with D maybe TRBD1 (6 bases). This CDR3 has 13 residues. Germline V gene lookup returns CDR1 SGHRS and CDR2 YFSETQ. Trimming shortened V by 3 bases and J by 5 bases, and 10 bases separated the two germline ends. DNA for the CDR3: TGCGCCAGCAGCTGGACAGAGGGAGATACGCAGTATTTT. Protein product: CASSWTEGDTQYF.

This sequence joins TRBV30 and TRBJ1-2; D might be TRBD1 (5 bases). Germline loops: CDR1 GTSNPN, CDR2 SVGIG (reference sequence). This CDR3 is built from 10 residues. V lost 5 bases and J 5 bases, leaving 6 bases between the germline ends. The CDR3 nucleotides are TGTGCCTGGGGGGGGTATGGCTACACCTTC. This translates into CAWGGYGYTF.

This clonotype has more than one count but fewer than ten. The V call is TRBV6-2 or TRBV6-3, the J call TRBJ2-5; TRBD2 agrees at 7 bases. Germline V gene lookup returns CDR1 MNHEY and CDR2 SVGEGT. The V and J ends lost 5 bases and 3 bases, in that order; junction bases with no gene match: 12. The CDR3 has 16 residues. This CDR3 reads CASSQGTNHVKETQYF. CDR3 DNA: TGTGCCAGCAGTCAAGGGACTAACCACGTTAAAGAGACCCAGTACTTC.

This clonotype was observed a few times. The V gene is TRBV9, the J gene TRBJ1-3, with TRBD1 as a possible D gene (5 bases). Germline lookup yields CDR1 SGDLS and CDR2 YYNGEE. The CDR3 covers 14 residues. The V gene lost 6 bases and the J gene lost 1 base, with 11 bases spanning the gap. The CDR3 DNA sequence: TGTGCCAGCACCACGGGACCTTCTGGAAACACCATATATTTT. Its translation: CASTTGPSGNTIYF.

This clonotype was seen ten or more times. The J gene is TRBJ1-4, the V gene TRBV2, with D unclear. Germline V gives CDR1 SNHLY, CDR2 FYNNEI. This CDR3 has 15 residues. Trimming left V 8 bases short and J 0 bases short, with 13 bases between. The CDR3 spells CASGTNLATNEKLFF. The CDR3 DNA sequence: TGTGCCAGCGGCACCAACCTTGCAACTAATGAAAAACTGTTTTTT.

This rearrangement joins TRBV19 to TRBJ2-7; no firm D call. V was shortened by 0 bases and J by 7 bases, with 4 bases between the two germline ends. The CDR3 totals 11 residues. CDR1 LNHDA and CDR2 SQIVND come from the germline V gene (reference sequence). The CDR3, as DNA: TGTGCCAGTAGTATAGATCTGGAGCAGTACTTC. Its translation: CASSIDLEQYF.

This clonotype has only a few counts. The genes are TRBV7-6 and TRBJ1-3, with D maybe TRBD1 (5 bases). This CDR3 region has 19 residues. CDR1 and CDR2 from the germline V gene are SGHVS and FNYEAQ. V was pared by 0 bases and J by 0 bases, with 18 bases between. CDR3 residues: CASSLAYIGAAVSGNTIYF. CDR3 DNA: TGTGCCAGCAGCTTAGCTTACATTGGGGCAGCGGTCTCTGGAAACACCATATATTTT.

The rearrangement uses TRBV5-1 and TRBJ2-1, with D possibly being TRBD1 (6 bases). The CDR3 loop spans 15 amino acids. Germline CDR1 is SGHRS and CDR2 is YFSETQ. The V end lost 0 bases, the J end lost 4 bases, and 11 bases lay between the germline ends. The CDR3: CASSLDRVSYNEQFF. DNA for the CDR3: TGCGCCAGCAGCTTGGACAGGGTCTCGTACAATGAGCAGTTCTTC.

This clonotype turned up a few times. CDR3 sequence reads: CASSIGTAEKLFF. As DNA, the CDR3 is TGTGCCAGCAGCATCGGGACAGCTGAAAAACTGTTTTTT. The chain joins TRBV7-2 to TRBJ1-4; 7 nucleotides agree with TRBD1. There are 13 residues in the CDR3. J gave up 7 bases and V 5 bases, and 4 bases lay outside the gene matches. Germline V lookup: CDR1 SGHTA, CDR2 FQGNSA.

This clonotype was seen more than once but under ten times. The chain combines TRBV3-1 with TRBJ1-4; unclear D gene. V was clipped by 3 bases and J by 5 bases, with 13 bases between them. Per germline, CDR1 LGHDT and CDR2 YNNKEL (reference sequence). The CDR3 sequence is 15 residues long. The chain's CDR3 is CASSHGGIRNEKLFF. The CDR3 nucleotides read TGTGCCAGCAGCCACGGTGGGATACGGAATGAAAAACTGTTTTTT.

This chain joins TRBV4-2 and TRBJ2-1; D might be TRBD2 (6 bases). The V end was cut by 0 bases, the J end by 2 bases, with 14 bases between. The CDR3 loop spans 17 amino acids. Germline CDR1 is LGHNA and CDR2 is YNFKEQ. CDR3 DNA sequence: TGTGCCAGCAGCCAAGATCCGGGGATAGCGGCCTACAATGAGCAGTTCTTC. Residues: CASSQDPGIAAYNEQFF.

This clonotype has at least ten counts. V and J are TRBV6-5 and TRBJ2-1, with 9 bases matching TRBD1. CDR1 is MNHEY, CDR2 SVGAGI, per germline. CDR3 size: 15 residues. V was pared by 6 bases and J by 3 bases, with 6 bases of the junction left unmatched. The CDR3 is CASRGPGQGYNEQFF. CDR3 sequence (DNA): TGTGCCAGCAGGGGTCCGGGACAGGGCTACAATGAGCAGTTCTTC.

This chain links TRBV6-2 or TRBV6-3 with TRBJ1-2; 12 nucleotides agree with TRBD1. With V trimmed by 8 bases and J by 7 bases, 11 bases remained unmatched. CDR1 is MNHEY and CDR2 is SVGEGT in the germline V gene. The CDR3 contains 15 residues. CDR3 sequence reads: CASHSTGQGASGYTF. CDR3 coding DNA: TGTGCCAGCCATTCTACGGGACAGGGGGCAAGTGGCTACACCTTC.

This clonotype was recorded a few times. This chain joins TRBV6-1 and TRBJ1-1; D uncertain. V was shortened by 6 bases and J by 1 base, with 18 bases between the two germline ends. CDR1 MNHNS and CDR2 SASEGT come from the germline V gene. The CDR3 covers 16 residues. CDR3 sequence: CASSVKIRMENTEAFF. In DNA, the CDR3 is TGTGCCAGCAGCGTGAAAATCCGAATGGAGAACACTGAAGCTTTCTTT.

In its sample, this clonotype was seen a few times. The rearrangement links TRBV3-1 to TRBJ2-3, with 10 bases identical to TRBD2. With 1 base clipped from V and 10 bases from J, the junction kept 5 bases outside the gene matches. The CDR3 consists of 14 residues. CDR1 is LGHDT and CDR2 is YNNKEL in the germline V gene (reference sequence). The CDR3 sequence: CASSQGTSGAAQYF. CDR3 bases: TGTGCCAGCAGCCAAGGTACTAGCGGGGCCGCGCAGTATTTT.

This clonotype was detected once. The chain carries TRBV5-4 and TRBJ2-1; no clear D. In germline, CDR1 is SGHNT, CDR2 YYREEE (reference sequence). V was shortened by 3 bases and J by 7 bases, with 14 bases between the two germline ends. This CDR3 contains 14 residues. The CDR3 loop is CASSSAEKVNEQFF. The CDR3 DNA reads TGTGCCAGCAGCTCGGCGGAGAAGGTGAATGAGCAGTTCTTC.

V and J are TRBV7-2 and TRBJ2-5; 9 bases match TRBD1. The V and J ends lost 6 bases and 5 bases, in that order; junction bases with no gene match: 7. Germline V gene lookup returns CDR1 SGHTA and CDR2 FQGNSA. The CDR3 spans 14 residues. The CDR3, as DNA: TGTGCCAGCAGGGCCGGGACAGGGATTGAGACCCAGTACTTC. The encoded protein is CASRAGTGIETQYF.

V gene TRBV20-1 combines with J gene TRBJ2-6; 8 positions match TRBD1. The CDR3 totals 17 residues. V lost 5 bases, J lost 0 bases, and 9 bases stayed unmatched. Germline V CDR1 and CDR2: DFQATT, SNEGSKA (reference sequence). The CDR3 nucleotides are TGCAGTGCTCTTGTTACAGGGGGTGGCTCTGGGGCCAACGTCCTGACTTTC. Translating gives CSALVTGGGSGANVLTF.

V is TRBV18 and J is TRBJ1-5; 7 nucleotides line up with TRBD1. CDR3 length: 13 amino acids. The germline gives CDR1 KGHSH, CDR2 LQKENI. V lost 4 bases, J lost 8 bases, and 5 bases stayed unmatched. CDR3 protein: CASSQDRSKPQHF. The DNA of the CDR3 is TGTGCCAGCTCACAGGACAGGAGCAAGCCCCAGCATTTT.

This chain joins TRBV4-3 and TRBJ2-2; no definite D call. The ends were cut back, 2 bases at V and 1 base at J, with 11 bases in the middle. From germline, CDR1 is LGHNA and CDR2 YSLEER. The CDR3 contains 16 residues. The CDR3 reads CASSQQEGLNTGELFF. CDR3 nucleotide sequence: TGCGCCAGCAGCCAACAGGAAGGCCTGAACACCGGGGAGCTGTTTTTT.